The 32 T cell receptor beta chains in this list originate from one sample, sequenced in a study of CD8 T cells in Susac syndrome. The authors reverse transcribed roughly 0.5 to 1 ug RNA with random hexamers. One entry per CDR3 protein results from TCRdb running MiXCR on the immunoSEQ multiplex PCR reads. The table shows around 280,000 distinct CDR3 sequences, with approximately 81% occurring only once. The sample taken for sequencing was CD8+ T cells from PBMCs. The receptors were sampled from a human donor with multiple sclerosis.

The rearrangement joins TRBV7-9 to TRBJ2-3; D is unresolved. Per the germline V gene, CDR1 is SEHNR and CDR2 is FQNEAQ (reference sequence). The CDR3 extends over 15 amino acids. V was pared by 5 bases and J by 0 bases, with 12 bases between. The CDR3 DNA sequence: TGTGCCAGCAGCCCGCTAGGTCCCAGCACAGATACGCAGTATTTT. Protein: CASSPLGPSTDTQYF.

The V gene is TRBV27, the J gene TRBJ2-7; D is undetermined. The CDR3 runs 14 residues. The V gene lost 3 bases and the J gene lost 4 bases, with 13 bases spanning the gap. In germline, CDR1 is MNHEY, CDR2 SMNVEV (reference sequence). CDR3 DNA sequence: TGTGCCAGCAGTTTCGGGCAAGGGAAGTACGAGCAGTACTTC. Translated: CASSFGQGKYEQYF.

For this clonotype: The germline gene is not matched at one end of the junction; a read error may be the cause. The gene calls are TRBV9 and TRBJ2-3, with TRBD2 matching 9 bases. The CDR3 has 15 amino acids. Germline V CDR1 and CDR2: SGDLS, YYNGEE. This CDR3 is CASNVDSGSGRTQYF. The CDR3, as DNA: TGTGCCAGCAACGTAGATAGCGGGAGTGGCCGTACGCAGTATTTT.

The rearrangement links TRBV5-8 to TRBJ2-7, with D possibly matching TRBD2 (5 bases). This CDR3 is 16 amino acids long. Trimming pared 0 bases from V and 3 bases from J, leaving 16 bases between. Germline loops: CDR1 SGHTS, CDR2 YDEGEE. CDR3 region: CASSLDWRFLFYEQYF. The CDR3 DNA follows: TGTGCCAGCAGCTTGGACTGGAGGTTCCTTTTCTACGAGCAGTACTTC.

About this clonotype itself: At one end, the junction sequence differs from germline, possibly due to a read error. The chain has TRBV5-4 and TRBJ2-1; D ambiguous. The CDR3 has 12 amino acids. Germline V gives CDR1 SGHNT, CDR2 YYREEE (reference sequence). CDR3 nucleotides: TGTGCCAGCAGTTTGGACTACAATGAGCAGTTCTTC. Translated: CASSLDYNEQFF.

The gene calls are TRBV10-2 and TRBJ2-5; D unclear. The ends were cut back, 6 bases at V and 4 bases at J, with 9 bases in the middle. The V gene's germline CDR1 is WSHSY and CDR2 SAAADI. The CDR3 totals 12 residues. The CDR3 nucleotides read TGCGCCAGCAGAAACCCGGGAGAGACCCAGTACTTC. This sequence encodes CASRNPGETQYF.

J is TRBJ2-5 and V is TRBV7-9; D assignment may be TRBD1 or TRBD2 (5 bases each). Per the germline V gene, CDR1 is SEHNR and CDR2 is FQNEAQ (reference sequence). The length of the CDR3 is 16 residues. Trimming shortened V by 2 bases and J by 4 bases, and 17 bases separated the two germline ends. The CDR3 sequence: CASSLRDPRAGETQYF. The CDR3 nucleotides are TGTGCCAGCAGCTTACGGGACCCTCGTGCGGGAGAGACCCAGTACTTC. The full variable domain, with the rest looked up from reference TRBV7-9 and TRBJ2-5, is DTGVSQNPRHKITKRGQNVTFRCDPISEHNRLYWYRQTLGQGPEFLTYFQNEAQLEKSRLLSDRFSAERPKGSFSTLEIQRTEQGDSAMYLCASSLRDPRAGETQYFGPGTRLLVL.

The rearrangement links TRBV27 to TRBJ2-7, with a tentative D call TRBD1 (6 bases). Trimming cost V 6 bases and J 7 bases, with 16 bases left between them. The CDR3 totals 13 residues. Germline V gene data show CDR1 as MNHEY and CDR2 as SMNVEV (reference sequence). Here the CDR3 reads CASSAGATREQYF. The CDR3 region has the DNA TGTGCCAGCAGCGCAGGGGCGACTCGGGAGCAGTACTTC.

The chain links TRBV20-1 to TRBJ2-7; 8 bases align to TRBD2. The germline V gene has CDR1 DFQATT and CDR2 SNEGSKA (reference sequence). The CDR3 sequence is 17 residues long. The CDR3 spells CSVPGESRGGPLEEQYF. In DNA form, the CDR3 reads TGCAGCGTCCCAGGGGAGTCTCGCGGGGGGCCGTTGGAAGAGCAGTACTTC.

Only a few counts were recorded for this clonotype. The V call is TRBV19, the J call TRBJ1-1, with 8 bases fitting TRBD1. The CDR3 is 17 amino acids. J lost 4 bases, V lost 3 bases, and 13 bases had no gene match. Germline V gene data show CDR1 as LNHDA and CDR2 as SQIVND (reference sequence). As DNA, the CDR3 is TGTGCCAGTAGTATCGTTATCCGGACAGGGTTTTTCACTGAAGCTTTCTTT. It translates to CASSIVIRTGFFTEAFF.

The gene calls are TRBV30 and TRBJ2-1; TRBD1 matches 7 bases. The trim removed 1 base at V and 0 bases at J, leaving 3 bases unmatched. Germline assignment: CDR1 GTSNPN and CDR2 SVGIG (reference sequence). The CDR3 runs 15 residues. This chain's CDR3 is CAWSAAGGSYNEQFF. CDR3 bases: TGTGCCTGGAGTGCGGCAGGGGGCTCCTACAATGAGCAGTTCTTC. The variable domain in full, with the rest retrieved from reference TRBV30 and TRBJ2-1, is SQTIHQWPATLVQPVGSPLSLECTVEGTSNPNLYWYRQAAGRGLQLLFYSVGIGQISSEVPQNLSASRPQDRQFILSSKKLLLSDSGFYLCAWSAAGGSYNEQFFGPGTRLTVL.

The rearrangement links TRBV5-6 to TRBJ1-2, with TRBD1 matching over 9 bases. Trimming removed 4 bases from V and 9 bases from J; junction bases left unmatched: 16. CDR3 length: 16 amino acids. From germline, CDR1 is SGHDT and CDR2 YYEEEE. The CDR3 loop is CASSIRTGAPMGRYTF. The CDR3 bases are TGTGCCAGCAGCATCCGGACAGGGGCCCCAATGGGGCGCTACACCTTC.

The chain employs TRBV30 and TRBJ2-2, with D tentatively TRBD1 or TRBD2 (5 bases each). The CDR3 runs to 12 residues. Between the trimmed V and J ends, which lost 7 bases and 5 bases, there was a span of 11 bases. Per the germline V gene, CDR1 is GTSNPN and CDR2 is SVGIG (reference sequence). The CDR3 DNA follows: TGTGCCTCTGGGACGGAGACCGGGGAGCTGTTTTTT. This encodes CASGTETGELFF. The variable domain in full, completed from reference TRBV30 and TRBJ2-2, reads SQTIHQWPATLVQPVGSPLSLECTVEGTSNPNLYWYRQAAGRGLQLLFYSVGIGQISSEVPQNLSASRPQDRQFILSSKKLLLSDSGFYLCASGTETGELFFGEGSRLTVL.

The rearrangement links TRBV13 to TRBJ2-1; no clear D gene. CDR1 and CDR2 from the germline V gene are PRHDT and FYEKMQ (reference sequence). Between the trimmed V and J ends, which lost 6 bases and 7 bases, there was a span of 10 bases. The CDR3 has 12 amino acids. The CDR3 DNA reads as TGTGCCAGCAGTTACTTTAAGAATGAGCAGTTCTTC. Protein sequence: CASSYFKNEQFF.

This rearrangement joins TRBV2 to TRBJ1-2; 7 positions match TRBD1. This CDR3 has 14 residues. The germline CDR1 and CDR2 sequences are SNHLY and FYNNEI. J gave up 4 bases and V 3 bases, and 5 bases lay outside the gene matches. The CDR3 nucleotides are TGTGCCAGCAGTGATTGGAGGGGGCTCTATGGCTACACCTTC. Translation gives CASSDWRGLYGYTF.

J is TRBJ1-1 and V is TRBV5-1; TRBD1 might be the D (5 bases). V was pared by 2 bases and J by 0 bases, with 11 bases between. This CDR3 has 15 amino acids. Germline V gene sequence: CDR1 SGHRS, CDR2 YFSETQ. Written as DNA, the CDR3 is TGCGCCAGCAGCTTAGCCAGGGAAATGAACACTGAAGCTTTCTTT. The encoded protein is CASSLAREMNTEAFF.

Only a few counts were recorded for this clonotype. V and J are TRBV19 and TRBJ2-7, with unresolved D. Looked up from germline, CDR1 is LNHDA and CDR2 is SQIVND (reference sequence). V gave up 2 bases and J gave up 2 bases, with 13 bases separating them. The CDR3 extends over 15 amino acids. The CDR3 sequence: CASSITHSLTYEQYF. The DNA for the CDR3 is TGTGCCAGTAGTATAACCCACAGCCTGACCTACGAGCAGTACTTC.

J is TRBJ2-5 and V is TRBV7-9; 7 bases are a match to TRBD1. CDR3 length: 14 residues. CDR1 SEHNR and CDR2 FQNEAQ come from the germline V gene (reference sequence). V was pared by 6 bases and J by 4 bases, with 8 bases of the junction left unmatched. Here the CDR3 reads CASRQDRRLETQYF. CDR3 sequence (DNA): TGTGCCAGCAGACAGGACAGGCGCCTAGAGACCCAGTACTTC. The whole variable domain, filled in from reference TRBV7-9 and TRBJ2-5, reads DTGVSQNPRHKITKRGQNVTFRCDPISEHNRLYWYRQTLGQGPEFLTYFQNEAQLEKSRLLSDRFSAERPKGSFSTLEIQRTEQGDSAMYLCASRQDRRLETQYFGPGTRLLVL.

The chain links TRBV7-2 to TRBJ2-1, with D possibly matching TRBD2 (6 bases). The length of the CDR3 is 15 residues. Germline loops: CDR1 SGHTA, CDR2 FQGNSA. With 5 bases removed from V and 3 bases from J, the gap between germline ends came to 14 bases. DNA for the CDR3: TGTGCCAGCAGCGCCAGCCCCGGGGGCTACAATGAGCAGTTCTTC. This gives the protein CASSASPGGYNEQFF. Supplemented by reference TRBV7-2 and TRBJ2-1, the full variable domain reads GAGVSQSPSNKVTEKGKDVELRCDPISGHTALYWYRQSLGQGLEFLIYFQGNSAPDKSGLPSDRFSAERTGGSVSTLTIQRTQQEDSAVYLCASSASPGGYNEQFFGPGTRLTVL.

This chain connects TRBV7-9 to TRBJ2-7; tentatively, D is TRBD2 (6 bases). Deletions cut 1 base from V and 7 bases from J, with 14 bases between. The CDR3 consists of 14 residues. Germline CDR1 SEHNR, CDR2 FQNEAQ (reference sequence). CDR3 bases: TGTGCCAGCAGCTTAGTTGGGGCAGGAGGGGAGCAGTACTTC. Its protein is CASSLVGAGGEQYF.

This chain joins TRBV7-9 and TRBJ2-2; 7 bases are shared with TRBD1. V dropped 4 bases and J dropped 4; count of bases not matched to a gene: 6. The CDR3 runs to 15 residues. Germline V gene data show CDR1 as SEHNR and CDR2 as FQNEAQ (reference sequence). CDR3 sequence: CASSSPTGTTGELFF. In DNA, the CDR3 is TGTGCCAGCAGCTCTCCGACAGGGACCACCGGGGAGCTGTTTTTT.

The chain combines TRBV19 with TRBJ1-5, with 7 bases matching TRBD1. V shed 1 base and J 3 bases; nucleotides not matched to a gene: 3. Per germline, CDR1 LNHDA and CDR2 SQIVND (reference sequence). The CDR3 spans 15 residues. CDR3 in amino acids: CASSIVTGVNQPQHF. CDR3 in DNA: TGTGCCAGTAGTATAGTCACAGGGGTCAATCAGCCCCAGCATTTT.

This sequence joins TRBV5-1 and TRBJ2-6; the D gene is possibly TRBD1 (6 bases). Germline lookup yields CDR1 SGHRS and CDR2 YFSETQ. The CDR3 covers 18 residues. V was pared by 0 bases and J by 0 bases, with 13 bases between. CDR3 nucleotide sequence: TGCGCCAGCAGCTTGGTGACAGGCCCAAGCTCTGGGGCCAACGTCCTGACTTTC. Residues: CASSLVTGPSSGANVLTF. Filled out from reference TRBV5-1 and TRBJ2-6, the complete variable domain reads KAGVTQTPRYLIKTRGQQVTLSCSPISGHRSVSWYQQTPGQGLQFLFEYFSETQRNKGNFPGRFSGRQFSNSRSEMNVSTLELGDSALYLCASSLVTGPSSGANVLTFGAGSRLTVL.

The genes are TRBV27 and TRBJ1-5; 11 nucleotides align to TRBD1. In germline, CDR1 is MNHEY, CDR2 SMNVEV (reference sequence). The CDR3 totals 17 residues. V shed 5 bases, J shed 0 bases, and the junction held 6 bases outside the gene matches. The CDR3 loop reads CASSKGQGVSSNQPQHF. The CDR3 DNA follows: TGTGCCAGCAGTAAGGGACAGGGGGTTAGTAGCAATCAGCCCCAGCATTTT.

V usage is TRBV19 and J usage is TRBJ2-1; D unclear. The germline gives CDR1 LNHDA, CDR2 SQIVND (reference sequence). CDR3 size: 15 residues. The V gene lost 4 bases and the J gene lost 0 bases, with 10 bases spanning the gap. CDR3 amino acids: CASSRLTASYNEQFF. The CDR3 DNA reads TGTGCCAGTAGTAGGCTAACCGCCTCCTACAATGAGCAGTTCTTC.

The chain links TRBV27 to TRBJ1-5, with D maybe TRBD1 (6 bases). Trimming removed 6 bases from V and 7 bases from J, with 22 bases in between. Germline V gives CDR1 MNHEY, CDR2 SMNVEV (reference sequence). The CDR3 loop spans 16 amino acids. The CDR3 here is CASSSIMGQGDQPQHF. The CDR3 bases are TGTGCCAGCAGCAGCATCATGGGACAAGGTGACCAGCCCCAGCATTTT.

The rearrangement uses TRBV4-1 and TRBJ2-1, with unresolved D. V lost 4 bases, J lost 5 bases, and 9 bases lay in between. The germline V gene has CDR1 MGHRA and CDR2 YSYEKL. The CDR3 has 13 residues. For the CDR3, the DNA is TGCGCCAGCAGCCCAGGTCCCGACAATGAGCAGTTCTTC. Translating gives CASSPGPDNEQFF.

The chain employs TRBV30 and TRBJ2-7, with unresolved D. The CDR3 sequence is 15 residues long. V lost 1 base to trimming and J lost 2 bases, with 15 bases between them. Looked up from germline, CDR1 is GTSNPN and CDR2 is SVGIG (reference sequence). As DNA, the CDR3 is TGTGCCTGGAGTGGGTTGACCGGTGGCGCCTACGAGCAGTACTTC. Encoded protein: CAWSGLTGGAYEQYF.

This chain connects TRBV28 to TRBJ1-2, with TRBD1 identical over 8 bases. Germline values: CDR1 MDHEN, CDR2 SYDVKM. V gave up 1 base and J gave up 7 bases; unmatched junction bases: 5. The CDR3 spans 14 residues. CDR3: CASSLSSDRGGYTF. The CDR3 nucleotides read TGTGCCAGCAGTTTATCGAGTGACAGGGGTGGCTACACCTTC.

The V and J genes are TRBV9 and TRBJ2-3, with 9 bases matching TRBD2. The CDR3 extends over 14 amino acids. Trimming removed 5 bases from V and 3 bases from J; junction bases left unmatched: 4. The germline V gene encodes CDR1 SGDLS and CDR2 YYNGEE. The CDR3 DNA reads TGTGCCAGCAGTCCTAGCGGGAAGACAGATACGCAGTATTTT. This translates into CASSPSGKTDTQYF.

The count of this clonotype is one. V gene TRBV29-1 combines with J gene TRBJ1-1; D is uncertain. V gave up 8 bases and J gave up 4 bases, with 14 bases separating them. The CDR3 extends over 12 amino acids. Germline-derived CDR1 and CDR2 are SQVTM and ANQGSEA. The CDR3 loop reads CSSVPRGTEAFF. The CDR3 DNA reads as TGCAGCTCCGTCCCCCGGGGCACTGAAGCTTTCTTT.

This clonotype was observed a single time. The chain is built from TRBV4-1 and TRBJ2-7; D is perhaps TRBD1 (5 bases). CDR1 and CDR2 (germline): MGHRA, YSYEKL. CDR3 size: 14 residues. Trimming took 0 bases from V and 7 from J, leaving 13 bases between them. The CDR3 loop is CASSQDRALREQYF. CDR3 nucleotide sequence: TGCGCCAGCAGCCAAGACAGGGCTCTGAGAGAGCAGTACTTC.